This TCR beta chain is drawn from a study of blood T cell repertoires in COVID-19. Study details: T cells, B-cell-depleted T cells, or PBMCs supplied cDNA or gDNA.

In assigning cohorts, the study relied on participant-reported clinical history. Recovered status in Cohort 3 required two negative PCRs, clearance, or symptom resolution. The repertoire was sequenced with immunoSEQ multiplex PCR; TCRdb's copy has only in-frame clones and lacks some. The data show 350,000 to 550,000 clones, around 91% seen once. The CDR3 is 17 residues long. The clonotype originates from a man aged 30-40 years who had recovered from COVID-19. Sequencing was done on a sample of PBMCs or T cells enriched from blood (not recorded which). The J gene is TRBJ1-1, the V gene TRBV21-1; the table names TRBD1, a call not compared with the DNA. TRBV21-1 is a pseudogene locus. CDR3 coding DNA: TGTGCCAGCAGCAAAGTTTTTCGACAGGGTATTGAGGCCAAAGCTTTCTTT. Translating it yields CASSKVFRQGIEAKAFF.